This T cell receptor (beta chain) comes out of a study of Ad26.COV2.S vaccination and SARS-CoV-2 variants. V lost 3 bases and J lost 2; bases outside the gene matches: 5. CDR1 is SGHRS and CDR2 is YFSETQ in the germline V gene. This CDR3 region has 16 residues. Treatment defined: around 19 received Ad26.COV2.S at low or high dose, single or two shots; about 5 received placebo; per-sample allocation not given. Sample collection was performed on day 63 after the first vaccine or placebo injection. An adult donor aged 18-55 years was enrolled in Boston. Data came from immunoSEQ multiplex PCR; TCRdb stores just in-frame clones and leaves some out. The data contain around 450,000 clones, about 92% of them singletons.

The TCR sequence derives from a person between 18 and 59 years old who received the Ad26.COV2.S COVID-19 vaccine or a placebo. The V gene is TRBV5-1, the J gene TRBJ2-1, with TRBD2 matching over 10 bases. The input for sequencing was peripheral blood, taken in a trial of Ad26.COV2.S vaccine versus placebo. In nucleotides, the CDR3 is TGCGCCAGCAGCTCCCTAGCGGGAGTGGCCTACAATGAGCAGTTCTTC. Its protein is CASSSLAGVAYNEQFF.